Described below is a single T cell receptor beta chain sequence and its context. Only in-frame clones appear in the TCRdb table, and some are missing; sequencing was by immunoSEQ multiplex PCR. The data show some 31,000 clones, around 77% seen once. This sample stems from a study of blood T cell repertoires in COVID-19. V lost 4 bases and J 2 bases, leaving 11 bases between the germline ends. Germline V gene lookup returns CDR1 SGHTA and CDR2 FQGNSA. The CDR3 has 14 residues. This TCR came from a woman between 65 and 79 years old with active or convalescent COVID-19. The chain couples TRBV7-2 to TRBJ2-5; the D gene is possibly TRBD2 (5 bases). Source material: peripheral blood. Here the CDR3 reads CASSWLRGQETQYF. The CDR3 coding sequence is TGTGCCAGCAGCTGGTTACGGGGACAAGAGACCCAGTACTTC.